These 15 T cell receptor beta chains were sequenced from one sample in a study of blood T cell repertoires in COVID-19. Profiling relied on immunoSEQ multiplex PCR, and the TCRdb table lists in-frame clones only, not all of them. The sample holds roughly 100,000 clones, approximately 80% seen once. Sequences were obtained from peripheral blood. These receptors all stem from a man aged 65 to 85 with acute or convalescent COVID-19.

V is TRBV19 and J is TRBJ2-5; tentatively, D is TRBD1 (5 bases). V lost 6 bases, J lost 4 bases, and 15 bases lay in between. The CDR3 contains 14 residues. In germline, CDR1 is LNHDA, CDR2 SQIVND (reference sequence). The CDR3 is CASSQQVYLETQYF. CDR3 sequence (DNA): TGTGCCAGTAGCCAACAGGTTTATCTAGAGACCCAGTACTTC.

In this sample, this clone turned up many times. The rearrangement uses TRBV5-1 and TRBJ2-1; 13 bases line up with TRBD2. The V gene's germline CDR1 is SGHRS and CDR2 YFSETQ. The V gene end was trimmed by 5 bases and the J gene end by 8 bases; junction bases not matched to a gene: 10. The CDR3 has 16 residues. The DNA for the CDR3 is TGCGCCAGCAGGCCGGTGACTAGCGGGGGGAGCCATGAGCAGTTCTTC. This encodes CASRPVTSGGSHEQFF.

The chain couples TRBV5-1 to TRBJ2-5; TRBD1 is a possible D gene (5 bases). The CDR3 totals 15 residues. V was pared by 4 bases and J by 1 base, with 14 bases between. CDR1 and CDR2 (germline): SGHRS, YFSETQ. The CDR3 DNA sequence: TGCGCCAGCAGCCAACCCACAGGTTTCCAAGAGACCCAGTACTTC. Its translation is CASSQPTGFQETQYF.

This clone appeared a single time. The chain links TRBV19 to TRBJ1-5; possibly TRBD1 for D (6 bases). Germline CDR1 LNHDA, CDR2 SQIVND (reference sequence). The ends were cut back, 3 bases at V and 2 bases at J, with 8 bases in the middle. This CDR3 comprises 14 residues. CDR3 loop: CASSISGGNQPQHF. CDR3 DNA: TGTGCCAGTAGTATTTCAGGGGGCAATCAGCCCCAGCATTTT.

The chain employs TRBV27 and TRBJ1-5; D unclear. Trimming pared 5 bases from V and 0 bases from J, leaving 17 bases between. Germline CDR1 MNHEY, CDR2 SMNVEV (reference sequence). The CDR3 is 17 residues long. The CDR3 reads CASSKLDGLLSNQPQHF. CDR3 in DNA: TGTGCCAGCAGTAAACTAGACGGGCTCCTTAGCAATCAGCCCCAGCATTTT.

The chain couples TRBV6-4 to TRBJ1-4; a possible D gene is TRBD1 (6 bases). CDR3 length: 14 amino acids. Germline V gene data show CDR1 as MRHNA and CDR2 as SNTAGT. Between the trimmed V and J ends, which lost 0 bases and 8 bases, there was a span of 10 bases. DNA of the CDR3: TGTGCCAGCAGTGACTCACAGGGTAACGAAAAACTGTTTTTT. Amino acid sequence: CASSDSQGNEKLFF.

V usage is TRBV19 and J usage is TRBJ1-6; 8 bases are shared with TRBD1. CDR3 length: 15 amino acids. V dropped 5 bases and J dropped 7; count of bases not matched to a gene: 7. Germline loops: CDR1 LNHDA, CDR2 SQIVND (reference sequence). CDR3 sequence reads: CASSLRTGWNSPLHF. CDR3 bases: TGTGCCAGTAGTCTCAGGACAGGGTGGAATTCACCCCTCCACTTT.

This clone has just one count. The V call is TRBV24-1, the J call TRBJ2-5; 7 bases are shared with TRBD1. CDR3 length: 14 residues. The J segment lost 5 bases and the V segment lost 4 bases, leaving 6 bases of the junction unmatched. Germline CDR1 and CDR2: KGHDR and SFDVKD. CDR3 sequence: CATSDRGTVETQYF. The DNA for the CDR3 is TGTGCCACCAGTGACCGTGGGACAGTTGAGACCCAGTACTTC.

V is TRBV30 and J is TRBJ2-2; tentative D call: TRBD2 (7 bases). Per germline, CDR1 GTSNPN and CDR2 SVGIG (reference sequence). The V end was cut by 2 bases, the J end by 4 bases, with 11 bases between. The CDR3 totals 14 residues. CDR3 sequence (DNA): TGTGCCTGGAGTATGGGGGGGCTCACCGGGGAGCTGTTTTTT. Amino acids: CAWSMGGLTGELFF. Full variable domain (outside the CDR3, taken from reference TRBV30 and TRBJ2-2): SQTIHQWPATLVQPVGSPLSLECTVEGTSNPNLYWYRQAAGRGLQLLFYSVGIGQISSEVPQNLSASRPQDRQFILSSKKLLLSDSGFYLCAWSMGGLTGELFFGEGSRLTVL.

This sequence joins TRBV29-1 and TRBJ2-1, with 11 bases aligning to TRBD2. Germline V gene sequence: CDR1 SQVTM, CDR2 ANQGSEA. The junction had 8 bases not matched to a gene; V was cut back by 7 bases and J by 6 bases. The CDR3 consists of 14 residues. The CDR3 DNA reads TGCAGCGCCGGTAGCGGGAGGGTGTCCAATGAGCAGTTCTTC. Amino acids: CSAGSGRVSNEQFF.

The genes are TRBV7-9 and TRBJ2-7; D is undetermined. Trimming took off 5 bases at V and 4 bases at J, with 12 bases between the two ends. CDR3 length: 13 residues. Germline CDR1 and CDR2: SEHNR and FQNEAQ (reference sequence). CDR3 bases: TGTGCCAGCAGCCCAGAGGCAGCGTACGAGCAGTACTTC. Residues: CASSPEAAYEQYF.

This rearrangement joins TRBV5-1 to TRBJ1-2; no firm D call. Trimming left V 0 bases short and J 7 bases short, with 13 bases between. Germline V gene lookup returns CDR1 SGHRS and CDR2 YFSETQ. The CDR3 contains 14 residues. CDR3 sequence: CASSLDGGTGGYTF. The CDR3 DNA sequence: TGCGCCAGCAGCTTGGACGGCGGAACGGGTGGCTACACCTTC.

Only a few counts were recorded for this clone. The chain uses TRBV30 and TRBJ2-7; no clear D gene. V gave up 0 bases and J gave up 2 bases, with 14 bases separating them. Germline CDR1 reads GTSNPN; CDR2 reads SVGIG (reference sequence). The CDR3 loop spans 15 amino acids. This CDR3 is CAWSVRRFSTYEQYV. Written as DNA, the CDR3 is TGTGCCTGGAGTGTACGGAGATTCTCCACCTACGAGCAGTACGTC.

CDR3: CASSLRTESYNEQFF. CDR3 DNA: TGTGCCAGCAGCTTAAGGACAGAATCCTACAATGAGCAGTTCTTC. The chain is built from TRBV11-3 and TRBJ2-1, with D possibly being TRBD1 (6 bases). This CDR3 contains 15 residues. Per the germline V gene, CDR1 is SGHNT and CDR2 is YENEEA. Trimming removed 2 bases at V and 1 base at J, with 9 bases between.

The chain combines TRBV2 with TRBJ1-1; D ambiguous. In germline, CDR1 is SNHLY, CDR2 FYNNEI. V was trimmed by 6 bases and J by 7 bases, leaving 12 bases between them. The CDR3 runs 12 residues. CDR3 nucleotides: TGTGCCAGCAGCCAAGCGGGGTTTGAAGCTTTCTTT. It codes for CASSQAGFEAFF.